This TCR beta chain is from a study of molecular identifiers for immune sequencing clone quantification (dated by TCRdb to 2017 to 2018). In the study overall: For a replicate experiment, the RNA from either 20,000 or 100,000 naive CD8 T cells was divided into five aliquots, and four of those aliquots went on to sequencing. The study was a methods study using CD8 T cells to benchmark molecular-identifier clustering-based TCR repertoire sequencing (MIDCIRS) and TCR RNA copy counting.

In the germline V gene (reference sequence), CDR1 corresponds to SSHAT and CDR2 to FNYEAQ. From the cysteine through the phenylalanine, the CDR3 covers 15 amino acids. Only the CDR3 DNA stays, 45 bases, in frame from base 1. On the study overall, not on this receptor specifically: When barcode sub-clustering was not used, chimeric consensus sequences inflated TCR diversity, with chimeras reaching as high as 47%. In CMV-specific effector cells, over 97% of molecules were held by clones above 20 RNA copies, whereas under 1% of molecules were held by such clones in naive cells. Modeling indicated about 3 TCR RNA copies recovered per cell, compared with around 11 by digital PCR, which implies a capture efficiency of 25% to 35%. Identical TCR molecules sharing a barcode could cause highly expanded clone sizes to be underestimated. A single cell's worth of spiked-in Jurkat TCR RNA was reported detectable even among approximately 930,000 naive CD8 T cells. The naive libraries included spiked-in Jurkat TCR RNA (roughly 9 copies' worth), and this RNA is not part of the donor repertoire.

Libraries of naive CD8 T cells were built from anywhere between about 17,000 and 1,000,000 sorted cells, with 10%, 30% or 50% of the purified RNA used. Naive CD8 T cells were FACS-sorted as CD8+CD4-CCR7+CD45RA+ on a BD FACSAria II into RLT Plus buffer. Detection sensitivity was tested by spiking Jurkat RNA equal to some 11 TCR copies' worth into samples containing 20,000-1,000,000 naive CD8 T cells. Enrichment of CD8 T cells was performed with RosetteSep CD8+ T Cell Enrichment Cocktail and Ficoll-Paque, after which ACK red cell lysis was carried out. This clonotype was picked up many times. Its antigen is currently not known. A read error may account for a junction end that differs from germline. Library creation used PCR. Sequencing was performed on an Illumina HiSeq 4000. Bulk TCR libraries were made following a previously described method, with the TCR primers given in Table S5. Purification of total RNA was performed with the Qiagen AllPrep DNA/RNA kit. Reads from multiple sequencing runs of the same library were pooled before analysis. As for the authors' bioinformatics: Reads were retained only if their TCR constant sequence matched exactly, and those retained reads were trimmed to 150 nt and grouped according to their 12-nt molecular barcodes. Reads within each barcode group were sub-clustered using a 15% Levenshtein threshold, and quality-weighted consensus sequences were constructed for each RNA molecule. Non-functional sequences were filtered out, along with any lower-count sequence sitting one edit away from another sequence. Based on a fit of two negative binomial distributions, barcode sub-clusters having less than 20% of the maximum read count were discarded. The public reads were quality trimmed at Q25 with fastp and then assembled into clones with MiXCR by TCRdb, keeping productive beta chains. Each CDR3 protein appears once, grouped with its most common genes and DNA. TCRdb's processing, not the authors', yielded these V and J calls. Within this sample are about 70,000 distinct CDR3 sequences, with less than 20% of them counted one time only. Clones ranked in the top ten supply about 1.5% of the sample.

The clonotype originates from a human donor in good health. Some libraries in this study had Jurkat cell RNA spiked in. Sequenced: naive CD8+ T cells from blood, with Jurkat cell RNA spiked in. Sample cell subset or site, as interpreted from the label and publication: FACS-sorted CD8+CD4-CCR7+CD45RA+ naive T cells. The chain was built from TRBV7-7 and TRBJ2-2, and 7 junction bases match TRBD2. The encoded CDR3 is CASSLAGRFGGELFF. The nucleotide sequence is TGTGCTAGCAGCTTAGCGGGCCGGTTCGGCGGGGAGCTGTTTTTT.